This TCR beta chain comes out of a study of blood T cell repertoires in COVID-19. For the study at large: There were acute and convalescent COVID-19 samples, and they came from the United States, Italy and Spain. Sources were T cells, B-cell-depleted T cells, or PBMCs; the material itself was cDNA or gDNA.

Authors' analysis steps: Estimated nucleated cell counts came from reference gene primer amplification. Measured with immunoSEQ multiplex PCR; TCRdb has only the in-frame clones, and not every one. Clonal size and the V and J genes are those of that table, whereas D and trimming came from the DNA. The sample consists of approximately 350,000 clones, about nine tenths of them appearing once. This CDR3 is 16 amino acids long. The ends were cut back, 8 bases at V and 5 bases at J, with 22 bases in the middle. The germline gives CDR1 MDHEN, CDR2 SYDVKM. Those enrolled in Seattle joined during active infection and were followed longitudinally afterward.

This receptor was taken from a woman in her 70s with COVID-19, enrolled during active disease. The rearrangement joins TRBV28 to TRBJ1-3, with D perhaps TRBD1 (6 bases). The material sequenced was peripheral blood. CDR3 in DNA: TGTGCCAGCTATACCAAGAAACAGGGATTCAGAAACACCATATATTTT. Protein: CASYTKKQGFRNTIYF.